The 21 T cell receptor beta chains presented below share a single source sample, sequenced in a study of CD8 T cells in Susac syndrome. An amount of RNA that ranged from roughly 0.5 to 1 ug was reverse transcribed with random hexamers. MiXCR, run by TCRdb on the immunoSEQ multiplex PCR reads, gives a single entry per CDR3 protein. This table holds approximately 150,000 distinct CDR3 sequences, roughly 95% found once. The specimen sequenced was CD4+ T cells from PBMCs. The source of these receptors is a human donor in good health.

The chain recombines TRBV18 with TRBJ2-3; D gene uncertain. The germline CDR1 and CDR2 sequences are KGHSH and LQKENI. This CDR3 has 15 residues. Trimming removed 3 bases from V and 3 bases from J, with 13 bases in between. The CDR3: CASSPGFGLTDTQYF. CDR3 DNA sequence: TGTGCCAGCTCACCGGGATTCGGGCTAACAGATACGCAGTATTTT.

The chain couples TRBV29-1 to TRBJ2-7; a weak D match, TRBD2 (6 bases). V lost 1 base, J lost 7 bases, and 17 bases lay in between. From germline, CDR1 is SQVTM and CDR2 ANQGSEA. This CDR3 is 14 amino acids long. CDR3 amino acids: CSVEVGGTRKEQYF. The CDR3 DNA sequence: TGCAGCGTTGAAGTAGGAGGGACGAGAAAGGAGCAGTACTTC.

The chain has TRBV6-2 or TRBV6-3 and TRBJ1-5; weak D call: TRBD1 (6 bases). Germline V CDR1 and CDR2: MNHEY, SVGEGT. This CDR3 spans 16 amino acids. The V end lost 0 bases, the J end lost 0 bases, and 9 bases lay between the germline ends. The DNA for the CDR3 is TGTGCCAGCAGTTACTCCATCAGGGGTAGCAATCAGCCCCAGCATTTT. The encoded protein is CASSYSIRGSNQPQHF.

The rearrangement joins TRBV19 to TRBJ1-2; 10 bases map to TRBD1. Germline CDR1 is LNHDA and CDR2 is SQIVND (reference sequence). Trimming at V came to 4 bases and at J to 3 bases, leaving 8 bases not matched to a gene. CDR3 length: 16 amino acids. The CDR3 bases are TGTGCCAGTAGTACCGCCGGGACAGGGGTGTACTATGGCTACACCTTC. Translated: CASSTAGTGVYYGYTF.

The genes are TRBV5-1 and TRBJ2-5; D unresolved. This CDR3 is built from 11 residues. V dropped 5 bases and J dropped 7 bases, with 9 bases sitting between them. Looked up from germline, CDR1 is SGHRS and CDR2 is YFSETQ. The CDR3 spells CASSSDWTQYF. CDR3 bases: TGCGCCAGCAGTTCAGACTGGACCCAGTACTTC.

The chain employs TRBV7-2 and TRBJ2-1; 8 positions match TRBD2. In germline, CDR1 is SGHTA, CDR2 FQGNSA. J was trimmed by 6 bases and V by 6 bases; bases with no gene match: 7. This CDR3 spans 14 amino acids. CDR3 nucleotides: TGTGCCAGCAGTCCGAAGGCGGGGGGCAATGAGCAGTTCTTC. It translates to CASSPKAGGNEQFF.

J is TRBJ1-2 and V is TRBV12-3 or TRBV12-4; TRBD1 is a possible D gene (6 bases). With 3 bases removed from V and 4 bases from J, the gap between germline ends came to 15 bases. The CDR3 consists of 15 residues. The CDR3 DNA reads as TGTGCCAGCAGTTTCGCCCACCAGGGGACCTATGGCTACACCTTC. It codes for CASSFAHQGTYGYTF.

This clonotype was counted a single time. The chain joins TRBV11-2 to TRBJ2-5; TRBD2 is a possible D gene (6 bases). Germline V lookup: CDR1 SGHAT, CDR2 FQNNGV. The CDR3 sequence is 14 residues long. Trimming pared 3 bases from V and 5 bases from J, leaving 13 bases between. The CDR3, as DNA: TGTGCCAGCAGCTTGAGGGCGGGGCCGGAGACCCAGTACTTC. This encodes CASSLRAGPETQYF.

CDR3 residues: CASSTRTGAESNQPQHF. In nucleotides, the CDR3 is TGTGCCAGCAGCACCCGAACAGGGGCTGAGAGCAATCAGCCCCAGCATTTT. J is TRBJ1-5 and V is TRBV7-2, with 7 bases identical to TRBD1. V gave up 5 bases and J gave up 1 base; unmatched junction bases: 11. The CDR3 has 17 amino acids. Germline V lookup: CDR1 SGHTA, CDR2 FQGNSA.

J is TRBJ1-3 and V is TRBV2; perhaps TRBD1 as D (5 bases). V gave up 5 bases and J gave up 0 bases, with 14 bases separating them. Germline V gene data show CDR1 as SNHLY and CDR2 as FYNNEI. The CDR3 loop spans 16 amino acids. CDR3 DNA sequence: TGTGCCAGCAGTACCCTAGACAGTCCCTCTGGAAACACCATATATTTT. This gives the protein CASSTLDSPSGNTIYF.

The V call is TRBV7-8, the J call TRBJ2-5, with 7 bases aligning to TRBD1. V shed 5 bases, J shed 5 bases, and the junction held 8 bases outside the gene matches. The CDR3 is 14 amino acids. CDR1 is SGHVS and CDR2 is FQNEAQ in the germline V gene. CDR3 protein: CASSLGTVLETQYF. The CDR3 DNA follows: TGTGCCAGCAGCCTAGGGACAGTGTTGGAGACCCAGTACTTC.

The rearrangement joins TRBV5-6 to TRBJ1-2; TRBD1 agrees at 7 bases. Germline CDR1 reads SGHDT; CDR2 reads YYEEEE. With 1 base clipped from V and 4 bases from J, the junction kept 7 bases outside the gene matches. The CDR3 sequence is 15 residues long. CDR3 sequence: CASSLRGLLGYGYTF. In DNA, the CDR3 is TGTGCCAGCAGCTTGAGGGGGCTCCTAGGCTATGGCTACACCTTC.

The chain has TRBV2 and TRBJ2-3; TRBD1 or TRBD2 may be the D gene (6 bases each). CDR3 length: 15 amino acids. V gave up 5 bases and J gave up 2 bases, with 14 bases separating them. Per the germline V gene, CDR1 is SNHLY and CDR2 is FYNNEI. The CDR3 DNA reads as TGTGCCAGCAGTCGTGACGGGGGCCCCACAGATACGCAGTATTTT. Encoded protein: CASSRDGGPTDTQYF. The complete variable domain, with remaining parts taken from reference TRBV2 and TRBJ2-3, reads EPEVTQTPSHQVTQMGQEVILRCVPISNHLYFYWYRQILGQKVEFLVSFYNNEISEKSEIFDDQFSVERPDGSNFTLKIRSTKLEDSAMYFCASSRDGGPTDTQYFGPGTRLTVL.

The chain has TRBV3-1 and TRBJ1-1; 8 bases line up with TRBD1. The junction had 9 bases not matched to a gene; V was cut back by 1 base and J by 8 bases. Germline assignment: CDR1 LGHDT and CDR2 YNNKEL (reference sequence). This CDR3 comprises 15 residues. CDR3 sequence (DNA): TGTGCCAGCAGCCAAGCCGACAGGGGCGCAGTAGAAGCTTTCTTT. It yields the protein CASSQADRGAVEAFF.

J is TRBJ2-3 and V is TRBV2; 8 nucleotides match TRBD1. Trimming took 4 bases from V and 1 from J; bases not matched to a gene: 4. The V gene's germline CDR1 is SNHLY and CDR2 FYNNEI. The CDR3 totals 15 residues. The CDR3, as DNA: TGTGCCAGCAGTGGCCAGGGGGCAGGCACAGATACGCAGTATTTT. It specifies CASSGQGAGTDTQYF.

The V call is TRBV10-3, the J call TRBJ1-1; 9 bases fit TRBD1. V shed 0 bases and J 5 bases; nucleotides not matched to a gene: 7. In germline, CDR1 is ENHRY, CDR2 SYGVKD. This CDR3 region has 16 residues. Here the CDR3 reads CAISESGTGRRTEAFF. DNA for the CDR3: TGTGCCATCAGTGAGTCGGGGACAGGGCGTCGAACTGAAGCTTTCTTT.

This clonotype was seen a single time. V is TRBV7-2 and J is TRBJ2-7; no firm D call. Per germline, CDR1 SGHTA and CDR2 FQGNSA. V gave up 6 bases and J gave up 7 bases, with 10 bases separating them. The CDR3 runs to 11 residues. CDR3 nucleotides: TGTGCCAGCAGTTATAGGACGGAGCAGTACTTC. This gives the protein CASSYRTEQYF.

The CDR3 DNA is TGTGCCAGCCCTTCCAGGGGAGGATCTGGCTACACCTTC. It yields the protein CASPSRGGSGYTF. The chain has TRBV12-3 or TRBV12-4 and TRBJ1-2, with D possibly matching TRBD1 (6 bases). Trimming stripped 8 bases from V and 7 bases from J, with 17 bases between. The CDR3 length is 13 residues.

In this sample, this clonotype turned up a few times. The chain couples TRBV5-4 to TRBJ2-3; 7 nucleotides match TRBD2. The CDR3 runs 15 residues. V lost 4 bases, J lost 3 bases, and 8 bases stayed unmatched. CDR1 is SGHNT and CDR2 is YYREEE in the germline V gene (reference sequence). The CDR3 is CASSPRLRGTDTQYF. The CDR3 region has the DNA TGTGCCAGCAGCCCGAGGTTGCGGGGGACAGATACGCAGTATTTT.

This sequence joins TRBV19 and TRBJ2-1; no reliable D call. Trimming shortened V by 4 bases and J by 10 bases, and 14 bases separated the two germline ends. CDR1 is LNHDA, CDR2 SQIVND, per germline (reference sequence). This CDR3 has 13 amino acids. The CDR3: CASSKTLRVEQFF. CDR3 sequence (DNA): TGTGCCAGTAGTAAAACTCTTAGGGTCGAGCAGTTCTTC.

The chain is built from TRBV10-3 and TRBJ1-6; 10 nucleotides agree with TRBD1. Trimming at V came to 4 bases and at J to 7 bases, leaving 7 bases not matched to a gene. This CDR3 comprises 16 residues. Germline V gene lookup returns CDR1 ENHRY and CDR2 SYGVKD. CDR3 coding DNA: TGTGCCATCAGTGCCACGGGGACAGGGGAGAATTCACCCCTCCACTTT. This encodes CAISATGTGENSPLHF.